The source of this T cell receptor (beta chain) is a study of blood T cell repertoires in COVID-19. Only one count was recorded for this clone. The CDR3 totals 17 residues. Trimming removed 0 bases from V and 2 bases from J; junction bases left unmatched: 10. CDR1 is MNHEY and CDR2 is SMNVEV in the germline V gene (reference sequence). The table came from immunoSEQ multiplex PCR; TCRdb's copy has only in-frame clones and leaves some out. This table holds 300,000 or so clones, roughly 86% found once. The material sequenced was peripheral blood. J is TRBJ2-7 and V is TRBV27; 7 nucleotides match TRBD2. The clonotype was recovered from a woman between 50 and 59 years old with acute or convalescent COVID-19. The CDR3 here is CASSLSSGGRNTYEQYF. CDR3 in DNA: TGTGCCAGCAGTTTATCGAGCGGCGGGAGAAACACCTACGAGCAGTACTTC.